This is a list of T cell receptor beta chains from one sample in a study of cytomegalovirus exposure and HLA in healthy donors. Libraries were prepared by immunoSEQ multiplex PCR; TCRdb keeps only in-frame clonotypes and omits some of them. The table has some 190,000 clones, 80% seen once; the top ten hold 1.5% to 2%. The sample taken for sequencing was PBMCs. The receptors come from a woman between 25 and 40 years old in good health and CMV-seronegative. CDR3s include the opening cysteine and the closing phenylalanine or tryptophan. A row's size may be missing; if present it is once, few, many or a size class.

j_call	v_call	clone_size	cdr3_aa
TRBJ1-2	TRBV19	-	CASSPRQDNYGYTF
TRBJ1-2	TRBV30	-	CAWSPITGGADTF
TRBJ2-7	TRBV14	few	CASSQLRQGRSYEQYF
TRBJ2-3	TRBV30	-	CAWSYSGGAPDTQYF
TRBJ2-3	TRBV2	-	CASSEFRVAGGRSDTQYF
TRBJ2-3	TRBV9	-	CASSVEAGGRVADTQYF
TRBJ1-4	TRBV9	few	CASSVRAEANEKLFF
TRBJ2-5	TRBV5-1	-	CASSLEPSGQGETQYF
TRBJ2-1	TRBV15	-	CATSRSESGPYNEQFF
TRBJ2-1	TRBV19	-	CASRGGRLDNEQFF
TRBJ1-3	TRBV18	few	CASSPQPSGNTIYF
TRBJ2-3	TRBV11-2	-	CASRLGADTQYF
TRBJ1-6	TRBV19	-	CASSHGGTNSPLHF
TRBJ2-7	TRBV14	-	CASSSPGTSDLACYEQYF
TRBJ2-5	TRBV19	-	CASSITSTSWETQYF
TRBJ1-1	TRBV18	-	CASSPSQLNTEAFF
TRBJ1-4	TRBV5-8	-	CASRPGTANNEKLFF
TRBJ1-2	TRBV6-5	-	CASSWGRYGYTF
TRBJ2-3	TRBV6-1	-	CASSEIGGGVLLADTQYF
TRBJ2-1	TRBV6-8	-	CASRSLAGGPNEQFF
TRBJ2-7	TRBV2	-	CASSETPTYEQYF
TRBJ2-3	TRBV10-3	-	CAIKRGASTDTQYF
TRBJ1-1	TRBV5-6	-	CASSFRVAGTGTEAFF
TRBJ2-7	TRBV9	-	CASSPQGAEQYF
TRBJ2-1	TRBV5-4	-	CASSLVGQEQFF
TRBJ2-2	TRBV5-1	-	CASSDIPTGASNTGELFF
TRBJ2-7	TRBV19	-	CASSLAGGGTYEQYF
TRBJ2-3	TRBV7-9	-	CASSLGTSGDTQYF
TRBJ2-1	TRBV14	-	CASSQDVAGYYNEQFF
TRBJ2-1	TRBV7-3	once	CASSLMASGANEQFF
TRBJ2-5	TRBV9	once	CASSVDGQGGETQYF
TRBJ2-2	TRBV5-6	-	CASSLRPGTGTGELFF
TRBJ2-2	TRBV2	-	CASSEELAGLTGELFF
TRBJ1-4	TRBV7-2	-	CASSLVGGTGNEKLFF
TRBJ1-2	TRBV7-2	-	CASSYARHYGYTF
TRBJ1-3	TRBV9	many	CASSDSGSGNTIYF
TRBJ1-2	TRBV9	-	CASSTRIRGRNYGYTF
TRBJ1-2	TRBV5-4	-	CASSLADRGPYGYTF
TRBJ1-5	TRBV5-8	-	CASSRGLNQPQHF
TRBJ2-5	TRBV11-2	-	CASSFQGGETQYF
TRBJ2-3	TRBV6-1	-	CASSEGGGAADTQYF
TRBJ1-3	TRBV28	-	CASSLEPGRYSGNTIYF
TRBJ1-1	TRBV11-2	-	CASSPLTEAFF